The entry below describes one T cell receptor (beta chain). The CDR3 is 18 residues long. Between the trimmed V and J ends, which lost 4 bases and 0 bases, there was a span of 22 bases. The germline gives CDR1 ENHRY, CDR2 SYGVKD. The data derive from a study of blood T cell repertoires in COVID-19. Cohort placement rested on clinical history that participants reported themselves. Using immunoSEQ multiplex PCR, the repertoire was profiled, and TCRdb retains in-frame clones only, with some absent. The repertoire holds under 150,000 clones, with around 84% as singletons. The chain recombines TRBV10-3 with TRBJ2-7; weak D call: TRBD1 (5 bases). The sequence came from a woman between 45 and 65 years old who had been exposed to COVID-19. The source material was PBMCs or T cells enriched from blood (not recorded which). CDR3 DNA sequence: TGTGCCATCAGTGGGGGCAGGGCAGTTAAAACCAGCTCCTACGAGCAGTACTTC. It codes for CAISGGRAVKTSSYEQYF.